This TCR beta chain is drawn from a study of blood T cell repertoires in COVID-19. Study context: Sites in the United States, Italy and Spain provided acute and convalescent COVID-19 samples. T cells, B-cell-depleted T cells, or PBMCs provided the cDNA or gDNA that served as material.

In the original workflow: Reference gene primer amplification gave estimated nucleated cell counts. The assay was immunoSEQ multiplex PCR, and TCRdb's table has in-frame clones only and misses some. The V and J calls and clone size are taken from that table; D and trimming were inferred from the DNA. Of about 75,000 clones in the sample, 75% to 85% are singletons; the top ten hold roughly 5%. This clone was seen more than once but under ten times. The germline V gene has CDR1 MNHEY and CDR2 SVGEGT. This CDR3 has 18 residues. Trimming cost V 3 bases and J 6 bases; bases outside gene matches: 19. This receptor was obtained from a woman aged 80 or over with active or convalescent COVID-19. Sequenced sample: peripheral blood. The chain combines TRBV6-2 or TRBV6-3 with TRBJ1-2; 7 bases fit TRBD1. The CDR3 sequence is CASSYSDRSVQSVHGYTF. For the CDR3, the DNA is TGTGCCAGCAGTTATTCGGACAGGAGCGTACAGTCAGTTCATGGCTACACCTTC.